The sequence of this T cell receptor (beta chain) was determined in a study of T cells in Graves' hyperthyroidism and ophthalmopathy. Regarding the study as a whole: Median prediction lead before ophthalmopathy onset was 5.5 to 7 months with the model.

In this sample, this clonotype turned up many times. No antigen is known for it. From RNA transcripts, TCR beta CDR3 regions were amplified. The TCR CDR3 was amplified in a first-round RT-PCR using the HTBI primer set. Using its own MiXCR run on the multiplex PCR reads, TCRdb lists one record per CDR3 protein. The table includes a few hundred thousand distinct CDR3 sequences, 14% to 15% detected once. The CDR3 has 13 amino acids. The V end was cut by 2 bases, the J end by 0 bases, with 2 bases between. Germline V gives CDR1 SNHLY, CDR2 FYNNEI. Sequencing was carried out using blood. The chain employs TRBV2 and TRBJ1-5, with D unresolved. This sequence originates from a woman in her thirties with Graves' hyperthyroidism. CDR3 residues: CASSEISNQPQHF. Written as DNA, the CDR3 is TGTGCCAGCAGTGAAATTAGCAATCAGCCCCAGCATTTT.